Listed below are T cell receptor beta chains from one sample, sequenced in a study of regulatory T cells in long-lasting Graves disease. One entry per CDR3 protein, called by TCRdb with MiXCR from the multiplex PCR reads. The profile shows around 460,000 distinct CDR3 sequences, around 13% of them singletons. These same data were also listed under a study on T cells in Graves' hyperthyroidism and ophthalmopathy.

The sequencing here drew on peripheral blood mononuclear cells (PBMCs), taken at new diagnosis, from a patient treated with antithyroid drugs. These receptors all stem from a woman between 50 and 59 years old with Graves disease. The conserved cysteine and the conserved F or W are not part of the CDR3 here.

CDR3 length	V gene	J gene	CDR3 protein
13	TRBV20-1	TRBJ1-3	SARDGRTSGDTIY
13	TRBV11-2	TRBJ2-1	ASSLRLAEYNEQF
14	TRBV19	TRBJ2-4	ASSTNSNRAKNIQY
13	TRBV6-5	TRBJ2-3	ASSLAGINTDTQY
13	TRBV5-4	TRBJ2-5	ASSNGRRREETQY
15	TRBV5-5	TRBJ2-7	ASSLTRGGGSSYEQY
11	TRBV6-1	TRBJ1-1	ASTLRRRSEAF
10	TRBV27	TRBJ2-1	ASSLREDERF
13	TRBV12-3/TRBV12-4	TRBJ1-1	ASSSVAGLDTEAF
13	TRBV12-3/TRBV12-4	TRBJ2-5	ASSPSWAEQETQY
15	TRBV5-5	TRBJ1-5	ASSAGAVADSNQPQH
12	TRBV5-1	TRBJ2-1	ASSFKRVYNEQF
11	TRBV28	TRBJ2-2	ASTVGVTGELF